This record concerns one T cell receptor beta chain sequence. As yet, its antigen is unknown. This sample is drawn from a study of shared clonotypes between healthy human individuals. Findings of the study overall: In four donors, approximately 5% of naive CD4 clonotypes appeared in common.

The sorted-subset replicate PCRs were given about 200 ng DNA, which is around 29,000 T cell genomes. TCRdb's table, derived via immunoSEQ multiplex PCR, lists solely in-frame clones and lacks some. The sample includes 2 million to 2.5 million clones, 80% to 95% of them seen just once. The sequence was obtained from a man aged 18 to 30 in good health. Some clones in this sample may be carry-over from other donors' samples. Material for sequencing was naive CD4+ T cells from PBMCs. Subset: CD45RA+ positively selected.

CDR3 sequence reads: CASSTGTGGAETQYF. CDR3 bases: TGTGCCAGCAGTACCGGGACAGGGGGCGCGGAGACCCAGTACTTC. The genes are TRBV2 and TRBJ2-5, with 12 nucleotides matching TRBD1. Germline V gives CDR1 SNHLY, CDR2 FYNNEI. V lost 5 bases, J lost 5 bases, and 6 bases stayed unmatched. This CDR3 is 15 amino acids long.